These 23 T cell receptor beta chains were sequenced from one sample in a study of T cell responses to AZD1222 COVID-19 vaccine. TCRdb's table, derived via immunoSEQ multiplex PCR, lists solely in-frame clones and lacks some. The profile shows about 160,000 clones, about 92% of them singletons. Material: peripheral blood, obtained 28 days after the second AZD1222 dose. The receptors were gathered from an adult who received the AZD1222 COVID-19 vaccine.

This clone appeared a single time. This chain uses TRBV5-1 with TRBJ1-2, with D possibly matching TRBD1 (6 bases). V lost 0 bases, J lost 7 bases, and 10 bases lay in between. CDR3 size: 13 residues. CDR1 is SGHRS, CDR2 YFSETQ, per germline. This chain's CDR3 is CASSLEAGVGYTF. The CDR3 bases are TGCGCCAGCAGCTTGGAGGCAGGGGTTGGCTACACCTTC.

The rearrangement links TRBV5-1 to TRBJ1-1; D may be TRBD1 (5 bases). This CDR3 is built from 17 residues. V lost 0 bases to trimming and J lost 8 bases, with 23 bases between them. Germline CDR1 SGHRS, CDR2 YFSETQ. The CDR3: CASSLANPGEVGKEAFF. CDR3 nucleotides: TGCGCCAGCAGCTTGGCCAATCCGGGGGAAGTGGGGAAAGAAGCTTTCTTT.

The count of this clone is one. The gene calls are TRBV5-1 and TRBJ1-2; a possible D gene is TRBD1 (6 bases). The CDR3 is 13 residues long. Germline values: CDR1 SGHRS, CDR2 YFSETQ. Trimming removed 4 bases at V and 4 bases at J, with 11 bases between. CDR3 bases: TGCGCCAGCAGCCAAGGACAGATCTATGGCTACACCTTC. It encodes CASSQGQIYGYTF.

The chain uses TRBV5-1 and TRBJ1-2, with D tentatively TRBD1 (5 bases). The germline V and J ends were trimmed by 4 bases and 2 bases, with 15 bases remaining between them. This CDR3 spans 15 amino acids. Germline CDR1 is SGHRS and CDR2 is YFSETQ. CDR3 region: CASSAHFSGNYGYTF. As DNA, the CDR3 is TGCGCCAGCAGCGCCCATTTCTCAGGGAACTATGGCTACACCTTC.

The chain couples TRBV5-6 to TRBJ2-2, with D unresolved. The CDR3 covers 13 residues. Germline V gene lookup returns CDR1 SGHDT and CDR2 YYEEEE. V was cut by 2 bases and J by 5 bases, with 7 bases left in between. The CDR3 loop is CASSLTVTGELFF. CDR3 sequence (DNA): TGTGCCAGCAGCTTAACGGTTACCGGGGAGCTGTTTTTT.

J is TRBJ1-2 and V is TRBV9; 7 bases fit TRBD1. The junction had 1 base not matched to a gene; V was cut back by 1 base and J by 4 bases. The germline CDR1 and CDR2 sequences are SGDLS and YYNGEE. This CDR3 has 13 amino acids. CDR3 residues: CASSVRQGYGYTF. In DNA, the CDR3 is TGTGCCAGCAGCGTAAGACAGGGCTATGGCTACACCTTC.

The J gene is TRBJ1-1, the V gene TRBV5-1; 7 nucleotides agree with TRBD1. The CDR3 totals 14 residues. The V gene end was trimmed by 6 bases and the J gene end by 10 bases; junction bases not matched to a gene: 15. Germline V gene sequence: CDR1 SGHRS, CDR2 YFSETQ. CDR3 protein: CASNRDSPTSVAFF. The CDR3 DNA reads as TGCGCCAGCAATAGGGACAGCCCAACGTCAGTAGCTTTCTTT.

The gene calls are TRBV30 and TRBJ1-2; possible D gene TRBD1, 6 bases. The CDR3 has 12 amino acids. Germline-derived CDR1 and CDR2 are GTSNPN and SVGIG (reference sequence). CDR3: CARQGMRYGYTF. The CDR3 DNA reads TGTGCACGGCAGGGGATGCGCTATGGCTACACCTTC. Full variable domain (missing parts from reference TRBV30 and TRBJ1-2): SQTIHQWPATLVQPVGSPLSLECTVEGTSNPNLYWYRQAAGRGLQLLFYSVGIGQISSEVPQNLSASRPQDRQFILSSKKLLLSDSGFYLCARQGMRYGYTFGSGTRLTVV.

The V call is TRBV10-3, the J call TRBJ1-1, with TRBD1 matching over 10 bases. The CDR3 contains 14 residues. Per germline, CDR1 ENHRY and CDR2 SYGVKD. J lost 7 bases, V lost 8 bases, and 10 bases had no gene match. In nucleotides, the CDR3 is TGTGCCATCCACGAGCCGAGGACAGGGGGTGAAGCTTTCTTT. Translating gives CAIHEPRTGGEAFF.

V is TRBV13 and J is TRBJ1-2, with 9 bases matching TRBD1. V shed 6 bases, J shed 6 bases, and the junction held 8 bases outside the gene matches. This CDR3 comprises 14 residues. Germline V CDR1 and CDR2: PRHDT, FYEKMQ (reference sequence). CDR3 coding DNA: TGTGCCAGCAGTACTGGGACAGGGTGGGATGGCTACACCTTC. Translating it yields CASSTGTGWDGYTF.

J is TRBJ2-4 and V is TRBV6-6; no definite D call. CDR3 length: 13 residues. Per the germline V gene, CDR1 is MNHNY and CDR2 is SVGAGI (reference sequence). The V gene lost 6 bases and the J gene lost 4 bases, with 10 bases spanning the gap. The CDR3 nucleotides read TGTGCCAGCAGCCCCAACGAGAAAAACATTCAGTACTTC. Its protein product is CASSPNEKNIQYF.

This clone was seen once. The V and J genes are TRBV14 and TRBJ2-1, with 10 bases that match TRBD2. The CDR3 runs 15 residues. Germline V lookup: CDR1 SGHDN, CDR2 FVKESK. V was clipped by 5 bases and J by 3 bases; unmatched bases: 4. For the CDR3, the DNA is TGTGCCAGCAGCTTAGGACTAGCGGTCTACAATGAGCAGTTCTTC. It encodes CASSLGLAVYNEQFF.

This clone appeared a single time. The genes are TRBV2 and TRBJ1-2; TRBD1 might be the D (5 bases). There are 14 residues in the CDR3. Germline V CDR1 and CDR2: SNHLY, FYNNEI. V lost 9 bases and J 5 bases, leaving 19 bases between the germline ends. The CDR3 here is CARVGEKVGYGYTF. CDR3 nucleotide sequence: TGTGCCAGAGTGGGGGAGAAAGTCGGATATGGCTACACCTTC.

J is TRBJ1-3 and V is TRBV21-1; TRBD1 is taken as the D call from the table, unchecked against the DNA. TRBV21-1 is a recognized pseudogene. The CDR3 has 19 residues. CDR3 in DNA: TGTGCCAGCAGCAAAAGGGGGACAGGGGGCCGACTTAATGGAAACACCATATATTTT. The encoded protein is CASSKRGTGGRLNGNTIYF.

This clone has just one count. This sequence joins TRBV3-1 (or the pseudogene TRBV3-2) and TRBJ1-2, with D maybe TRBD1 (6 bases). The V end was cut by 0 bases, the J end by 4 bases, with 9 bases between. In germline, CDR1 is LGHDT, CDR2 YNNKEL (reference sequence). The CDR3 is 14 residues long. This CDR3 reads CASSQEGGIYGYTF. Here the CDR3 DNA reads TGTGCCAGCAGCCAAGAAGGGGGTATCTATGGCTACACCTTC.

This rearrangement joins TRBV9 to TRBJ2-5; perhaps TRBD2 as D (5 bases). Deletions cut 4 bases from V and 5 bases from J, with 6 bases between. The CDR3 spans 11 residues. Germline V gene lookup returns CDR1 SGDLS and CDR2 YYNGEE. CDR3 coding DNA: TGTGCCAGCAGCCCGGGGGAGACCCAGTACTTC. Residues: CASSPGETQYF.

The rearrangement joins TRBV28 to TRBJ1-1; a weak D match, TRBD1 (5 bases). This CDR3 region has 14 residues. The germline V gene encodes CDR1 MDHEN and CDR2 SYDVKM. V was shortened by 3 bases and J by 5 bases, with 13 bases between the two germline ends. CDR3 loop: CASSFLGAGTEAFF. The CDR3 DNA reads TGTGCCAGCAGTTTTTTAGGGGCCGGGACTGAAGCTTTCTTT.

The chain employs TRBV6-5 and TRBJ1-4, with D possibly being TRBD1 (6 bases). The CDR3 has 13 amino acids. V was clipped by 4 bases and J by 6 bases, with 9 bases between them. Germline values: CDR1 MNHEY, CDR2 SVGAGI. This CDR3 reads CASSSRGHEKLFF. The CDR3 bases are TGTGCCAGCAGTTCTCGGGGGCATGAAAAACTGTTTTTT.

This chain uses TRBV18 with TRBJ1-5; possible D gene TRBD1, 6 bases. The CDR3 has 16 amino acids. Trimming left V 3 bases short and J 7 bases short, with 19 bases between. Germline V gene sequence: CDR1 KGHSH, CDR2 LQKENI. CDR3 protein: CASSPLRGAGGQPQHF. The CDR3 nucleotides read TGTGCCAGCTCACCCCTACGGGGGGCTGGGGGACAGCCCCAGCATTTT.

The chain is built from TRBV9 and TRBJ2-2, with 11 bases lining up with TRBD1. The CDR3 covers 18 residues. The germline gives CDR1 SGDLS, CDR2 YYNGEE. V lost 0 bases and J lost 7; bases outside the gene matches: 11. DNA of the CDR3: TGTGCCAGCAGCGTAGCGGGATGGACAGGGGGCAAAGGCGGGGAGCTGTTTTTT. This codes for CASSVAGWTGGKGGELFF.

CDR3 DNA: TGTGCCATAACAAGCGGGGGGGCCCCAGATACGCAGTATTTT. Protein: CAITSGGAPDTQYF. The chain recombines TRBV10-3 with TRBJ2-3; 10 positions match TRBD2. Germline V gene lookup returns CDR1 ENHRY and CDR2 SYGVKD. CDR3 length: 14 amino acids. J gave up 4 bases and V 9 bases, and 7 bases lay outside the gene matches.

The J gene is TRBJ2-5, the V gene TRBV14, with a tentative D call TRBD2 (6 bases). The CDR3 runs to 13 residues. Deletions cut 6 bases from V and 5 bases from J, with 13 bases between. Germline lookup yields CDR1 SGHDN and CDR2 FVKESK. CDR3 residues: CASRGGESETQYF. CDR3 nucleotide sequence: TGTGCCAGCAGGGGGGGAGAATCGGAGACCCAGTACTTC. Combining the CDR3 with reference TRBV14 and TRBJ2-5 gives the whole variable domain EAGVTQFPSHSVIEKGQTVTLRCDPISGHDNLYWYRRVMGKEIKFLLHFVKESKQDESGMPNNRFLAERTGGTYSTLKVQPAELEDSGVYFCASRGGESETQYFGPGTRLLVL.

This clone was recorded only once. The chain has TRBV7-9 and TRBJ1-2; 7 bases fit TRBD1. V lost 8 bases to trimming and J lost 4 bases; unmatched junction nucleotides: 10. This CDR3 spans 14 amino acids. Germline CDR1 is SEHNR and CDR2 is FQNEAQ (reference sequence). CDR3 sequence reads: CASGLGGLTYGYTF. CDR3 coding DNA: TGTGCCAGCGGTCTAGGGGGCCTCACCTATGGCTACACCTTC.